The 20 T cell receptor beta chains below were found in one sample sequenced in a study of Ad26.COV2.S vaccination and SARS-CoV-2 variants. Measured with immunoSEQ multiplex PCR; TCRdb has only the in-frame clones, and not every one. The sample holds roughly 390,000 clones, approximately 86% seen once. Treatment specified: over 15 received Ad26.COV2.S at low or high dose, single or two shots; a few received placebo; per-sample allocation not given. Sampling was done on day 63 after the first vaccine or placebo injection. This material consisted of peripheral blood, taken in a trial of Ad26.COV2.S vaccine versus placebo. The source is a person between 18 and 59 years old who received the Ad26.COV2.S COVID-19 vaccine or a placebo.

The V and J genes are TRBV13 and TRBJ1-1; TRBD1 matches at 8 bases. J lost 4 bases, V lost 5 bases, and 3 bases had no gene match. This CDR3 comprises 13 residues. Germline CDR1 PRHDT, CDR2 FYEKMQ (reference sequence). This CDR3 is CASSNQGATEAFF. CDR3 in DNA: TGTGCCAGCAGCAACCAGGGGGCCACTGAAGCTTTCTTT.

The genes are TRBV7-2 and TRBJ2-3; 7 bases fit TRBD2. V lost 3 bases to trimming and J lost 1 base; unmatched junction nucleotides: 1. The CDR3 sequence is 14 residues long. Germline values: CDR1 SGHTA, CDR2 FQGNSA. CDR3 sequence: CASSFRGGTDTQYF. CDR3 nucleotides: TGTGCCAGCAGCTTCCGGGGGGGCACAGATACGCAGTATTTT.

CDR3 loop: CSASAGGVEQYF. CDR3 nucleotide sequence: TGCAGTGCTAGTGCGGGGGGGGTTGAGCAGTACTTC. The V call is TRBV20-1, the J call TRBJ2-7; 9 bases align to TRBD2. The CDR3 has 12 amino acids. With 3 bases clipped from V and 7 bases from J, the junction kept 4 bases outside the gene matches. Germline V gene data show CDR1 as DFQATT and CDR2 as SNEGSKA (reference sequence).

The chain joins TRBV6-6 to TRBJ2-1, with 11 bases matching TRBD2. V gave up 6 bases and J gave up 0 bases; unmatched junction bases: 19. The CDR3 consists of 21 residues. Looked up from germline, CDR1 is MNHNY and CDR2 is SVGAGI (reference sequence). For the CDR3, the DNA is TGTGCCAGCAGCCCAGTGAGTAGCGGGGGGGATTGGACGGGCTCCTACAATGAGCAGTTCTTC. Translation gives CASSPVSSGGDWTGSYNEQFF.

This clone has only one observation. The genes are TRBV27 and TRBJ1-1, with 7 bases lining up with TRBD1. The CDR3 has 17 amino acids. CDR1 MNHEY and CDR2 SMNVEV come from the germline V gene (reference sequence). The junction had 15 bases not matched to a gene; V was cut back by 6 bases and J by 2 bases. DNA of the CDR3: TGTGCCAGCAGCACGGGACAGAGAACGTGGGGAAACACTGAAGCTTTCTTT. It encodes CASSTGQRTWGNTEAFF.

The chain has TRBV6-6 and TRBJ1-6; D unclear. The V gene lost 5 bases and the J gene lost 5 bases, with 16 bases spanning the gap. Germline values: CDR1 MNHNY, CDR2 SVGAGI (reference sequence). This CDR3 has 16 amino acids. The CDR3 DNA sequence: TGTGCCAGCAGTCCAAGGGCTCACCGAGATAATTCACCCCTCCACTTT. Protein product: CASSPRAHRDNSPLHF.

The genes are TRBV5-1 and TRBJ1-2; perhaps TRBD1 as D (6 bases). CDR3 size: 13 residues. Germline values: CDR1 SGHRS, CDR2 YFSETQ. Deletions cut 2 bases from V and 5 bases from J, with 10 bases between. DNA of the CDR3: TGCGCCAGCAGCTTAACAGGGCCTTATGGCTACACCTTC. Amino acid sequence: CASSLTGPYGYTF.

The CDR3 reads CASSQRGAGGQETQYF. CDR3 DNA: TGTGCCAGCAGCCAAAGGGGAGCGGGGGGCCAAGAGACCCAGTACTTC. The chain links TRBV3-1 (or the pseudogene TRBV3-2) to TRBJ2-5, with TRBD2 matching 9 bases. The CDR3 length is 16 residues. Germline trimming cut 2 bases from V and 1 base from J; bases unmatched to any gene: 5. The germline V gene has CDR1 LGHDT and CDR2 YNNKEL (reference sequence).

The genes are TRBV10-2 and TRBJ1-1; D possibly corresponds to TRBD1 (5 bases). CDR1 and CDR2 from the germline V gene are WSHSY and SAAADI. The CDR3 consists of 15 residues. Between the trimmed V and J ends, which lost 4 bases and 1 base, there was a span of 13 bases. The CDR3 is CASSVGGTRNTEAFF. CDR3 DNA: TGCGCCAGCAGTGTTGGGGGAACAAGGAACACTGAAGCTTTCTTT.

In nucleotides, the CDR3 is TGCAGCAACCGGGACTCAAGCACAGATACGCAGTATTTT. This sequence encodes CSNRDSSTDTQYF. The chain recombines TRBV29-1 with TRBJ2-3, with D possibly being TRBD2 (6 bases). Trimming removed 8 bases from V and 0 bases from J, with 12 bases in between. The CDR3 extends over 13 amino acids. Germline V gene sequence: CDR1 SQVTM, CDR2 ANQGSEA.

This clone was counted between two and nine times. The chain links TRBV4-1 to TRBJ1-2; 9 positions agree with TRBD1. V trimming: 1 base; J trimming: 0 bases; junction bases outside the gene matches: 3. CDR3 size: 16 residues. Looked up from germline, CDR1 is MGHRA and CDR2 is YSYEKL. DNA of the CDR3: TGCGCCAGCAGCCAAGGGGACAGGGCTTCTAACTATGGCTACACCTTC. Its translation: CASSQGDRASNYGYTF.

The V call is TRBV11-2, the J call TRBJ1-3; D not resolved. The germline V gene encodes CDR1 SGHAT and CDR2 FQNNGV. The CDR3 loop spans 14 amino acids. V gave up 0 bases and J gave up 4 bases, with 7 bases separating them. For the CDR3, the DNA is TGTGCCAGCAGCTTAGATACAGTAGGAAACACCATATATTTT. It yields the protein CASSLDTVGNTIYF.

V is TRBV2 and J is TRBJ1-1, with 7 nucleotides matching TRBD1. The V segment lost 3 bases and the J segment 0 bases; nucleotides outside the gene matches: 13. This CDR3 is 18 amino acids long. From germline, CDR1 is SNHLY and CDR2 FYNNEI. The CDR3 reads CASSDPRGIRGLNTEAFF. In DNA form, the CDR3 reads TGTGCCAGCAGTGACCCCAGGGGGATTAGGGGATTGAACACTGAAGCTTTCTTT.

The chain joins TRBV5-1 to TRBJ2-3, with a tentative D call TRBD2 (5 bases). The germline CDR1 and CDR2 sequences are SGHRS and YFSETQ. The CDR3 runs 14 residues. V was clipped by 0 bases and J by 6 bases, with 11 bases between them. The CDR3 DNA reads TGCGCCAGCAGCTTGGGGAGGATGCAGGATACGCAGTATTTT. Residues: CASSLGRMQDTQYF.

The chain links TRBV19 to TRBJ2-1; D is unresolved. The CDR3 is 13 amino acids. V was clipped by 4 bases and J by 8 bases, with 12 bases between them. Germline-derived CDR1 and CDR2 are LNHDA and SQIVND (reference sequence). The CDR3 DNA follows: TGTGCCAGTAGTACCTTGTTGTTCCATGAGCAGTTCTTC. It is translated as CASSTLLFHEQFF.

This chain connects TRBV5-1 to TRBJ2-1, with a possible D match to TRBD1 (6 bases). CDR1 SGHRS and CDR2 YFSETQ come from the germline V gene. The CDR3 totals 14 residues. The V end was cut by 4 bases, the J end by 10 bases, with 18 bases between. CDR3 sequence reads: CASSPDSPSGEQFF. The DNA for the CDR3 is TGCGCCAGCAGCCCGGACAGTCCCTCAGGAGAGCAGTTCTTC.

The gene calls are TRBV5-5 and TRBJ1-1; D may be TRBD1 (5 bases). The CDR3 runs to 18 residues. Germline loops: CDR1 SGHKS, CDR2 YYEKEE (reference sequence). V lost 0 bases to trimming and J lost 0 bases, with 18 bases between them. CDR3 amino acids: CASSLVSSGNGMNTEAFF. Here the CDR3 DNA reads TGTGCCAGCAGCTTGGTCTCGTCAGGGAACGGCATGAACACTGAAGCTTTCTTT.

This clone came up once. This chain links TRBV2 with TRBJ2-1; TRBD1 matches at 11 bases. Trimming cost V 3 bases and J 6 bases; bases outside gene matches: 4. The CDR3 spans 15 residues. CDR1 SNHLY and CDR2 FYNNEI come from the germline V gene. The CDR3 nucleotides are TGTGCCAGCAGTGATTGGGACAGGGGGTTCAATGAGCAGTTCTTC. Translation: CASSDWDRGFNEQFF.

The V gene is TRBV6-5, the J gene TRBJ2-6, with 7 bases lining up with TRBD1. Trimming at V came to 10 bases and at J to 0 bases, leaving 3 bases not matched to a gene. Germline CDR1 MNHEY, CDR2 SVGAGI. This CDR3 has 14 amino acids. The CDR3: CATRDSSGANVLTF. The CDR3 coding sequence is TGTGCCACCAGGGACAGCTCTGGGGCCAACGTCCTGACTTTC.

As to this clone: One end of the junction does not line up with germline, which may come from a read error. V is TRBV7-9 and J is TRBJ1-1; TRBD1 matches at 8 bases. The CDR3 is 13 amino acids. Germline V gene data show CDR1 as SEHNR and CDR2 as FQNEAQ (reference sequence). The CDR3 DNA sequence: TGTGCCAGCGCCAACAGGGGGAACCCTGAAGCTTTCTTT. Its protein product is CASANRGNPEAFF. The full variable domain, completed using reference TRBV7-9 and TRBJ1-1, is DTGVSQNPRHKITKRGQNVTFRCDPISEHNRLYWYRQTLGQGPEFLTYFQNEAQLEKSRLLSDRFSAERPKGSFSTLEIQRTEQGDSAMYLCASANRGNPEAFFGQGTRLTVV.